These T cell receptor beta chains were read from a single sample in a study of cytomegalovirus exposure and HLA in healthy donors. Here immunoSEQ multiplex PCR was the method, and the copy in TCRdb shows in-frame clones only, minus some. Its table lists tens of thousands of clones. The sample consisted of PBMCs. These receptors were taken from a man aged 45-65 years in good health and CMV-seronegative. Each CDR3 is given with its conserved first and last residue.

J gene	V gene	CDR3 protein
TRBJ2-1	TRBV7-9	CASSPRRGVNEQFF
TRBJ1-1	TRBV9	CASSVDGGRTEAFF
TRBJ1-2	TRBV18	CASSRSWGEEWATF
TRBJ1-3	TRBV5-4	CASSGAGLSSGNTIYF
TRBJ2-5	TRBV5-6	CASSLWRETQYF
TRBJ1-4	TRBV20-1	CSAGQGQLFF
TRBJ2-1	TRBV28	CASRESGTYYNEQFF
TRBJ1-2	TRBV10-3	CAISTGTGEIYGYTF
TRBJ1-3	TRBV11-2	CASSRGSPGNTIYF
TRBJ2-5	TRBV11-2	CASRPTLAGGPDQETQYF
TRBJ1-3	TRBV28	CASAGQVVSGNTIYF
TRBJ1-4	TRBV7-9	CASSLAAAGANEKLFF
TRBJ2-3	TRBV11-2	CASSQEASGVSTDTQYF
TRBJ1-5	TRBV7-2	CASSLHDTQPQHF
TRBJ1-6	TRBV7-2	CASSLGQVFGF
TRBJ2-7	TRBV18	CASSAMTGGIYEQYF
TRBJ2-5	TRBV5-1	CASSLGGEETQYF
TRBJ1-4	TRBV27	CASSSREWDEKLFF
TRBJ2-1	TRBV30	CAWNGPGVTNEQFF
TRBJ1-4	TRBV6-6	CASSLLQGGAEKLFF
TRBJ1-2	TRBV28	CASSPGQVDGYGYTF
TRBJ2-7	TRBV28	CASSFNWTGLSYEQYF
TRBJ2-6	TRBV10-3	CAIAGTGASGANVLTF
TRBJ2-1	TRBV2	CASSLRVNEQFF
TRBJ2-7	TRBV5-6	CASSLWRTYEQYF
TRBJ1-2	TRBV6-1	CASRGTGYHGYTF
TRBJ1-1	TRBV9	CASSPGENTEAFF
TRBJ2-1	TRBV5-1	CASSLISVYNEQFF